The clone carrying this T cell receptor (beta chain) showed up just a few times. The entry originates in a study of patients and donors after allogeneic stem cell transplantation. V was pared by 6 bases and J by 1 base, with 10 bases between. The CDR3 spans 13 residues. Germline CDR1 GTSNPN, CDR2 SVGIG (reference sequence). One entry per CDR3 protein results from TCRdb running MiXCR on the RT-PCR reads. Of about 150,000 distinct CDR3 sequences listed, 37% are singletons. The rearrangement joins TRBV30 to TRBJ1-3; the D gene is possibly TRBD1 (5 bases). Sequencing was performed on blood, either unsorted or a sorted T cell fraction (not recorded which). The sequence was collected from a human donor who was either an allogeneic HSCT recipient or a stem cell or donor lymphocyte infusion donor (not recorded which). It is not recorded whose cells these are; they may come from a transplant donor. For the CDR3, the DNA is TGTGCCTGCCAGGGTAGATCTGGAAACACCATATATTTT. Translation: CACQGRSGNTIYF.